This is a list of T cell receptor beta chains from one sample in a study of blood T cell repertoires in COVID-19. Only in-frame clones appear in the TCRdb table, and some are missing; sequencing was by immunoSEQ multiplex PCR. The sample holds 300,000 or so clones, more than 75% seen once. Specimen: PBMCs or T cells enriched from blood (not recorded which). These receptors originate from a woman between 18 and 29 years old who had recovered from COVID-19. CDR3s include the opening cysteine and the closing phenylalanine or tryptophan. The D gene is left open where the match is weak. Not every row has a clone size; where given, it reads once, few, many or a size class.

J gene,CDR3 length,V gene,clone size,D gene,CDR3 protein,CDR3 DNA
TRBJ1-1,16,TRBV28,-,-,CASSFPPQGLNTEAFF,TGTGCCAGCAGTTTCCCCCCACAGGGCCTGAACACTGAAGCTTTCTTT
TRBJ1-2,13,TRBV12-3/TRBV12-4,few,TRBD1,CASSPRGIKGYTF,TGTGCCAGCAGCCCCAGGGGGATAAAGGGCTACACCTTC
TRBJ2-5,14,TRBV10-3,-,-,CAISESGGPQTQYF,TGTGCCATCAGTGAGTCTGGGGGCCCCCAGACCCAGTACTTC
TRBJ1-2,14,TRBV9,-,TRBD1,CASALGQGAYGYTF,TGTGCCAGCGCACTTGGACAGGGGGCGTACGGCTACACCTTC
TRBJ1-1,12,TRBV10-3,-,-,CAIKGSGTEAFF,TGTGCCATCAAGGGCAGCGGCACTGAAGCTTTCTTT
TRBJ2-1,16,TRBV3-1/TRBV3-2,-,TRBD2,CASSQVGLAGGNEQFF,TGTGCCAGCAGCCAAGTAGGGCTAGCGGGAGGCAATGAGCAGTTCTTC
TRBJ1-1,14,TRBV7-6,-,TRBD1,CASSSGQANTEAFF,TGTGCCAGCAGCTCTGGACAGGCCAACACTGAAGCTTTCTTT
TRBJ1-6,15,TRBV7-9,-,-,CASSPPGQQNSPLHF,TGTGCCAGCAGCCCCCCCGGACAGCAAAATTCACCCCTCCACTTT
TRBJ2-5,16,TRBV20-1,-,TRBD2,CSACALLAGEQETQYF,TGCAGTGCTTGTGCTCTTCTAGCGGGAGAACAAGAGACCCAGTACTTC
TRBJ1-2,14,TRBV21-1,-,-,CASSNNFGGYGYTF,TGTGCCAGCAGCAATAATTTTGGGGGGTATGGCTACACCTTC
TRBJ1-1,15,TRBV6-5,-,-,CASSRGAGPDTEAFF,TGTGCCAGCAGCCGCGGGGCAGGCCCGGACACTGAAGCTTTCTTT
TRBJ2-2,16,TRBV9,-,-,CASSGGGTVYTGELFF,TGTGCCAGCAGCGGAGGTGGGACTGTCTACACCGGGGAGCTGTTTTTT
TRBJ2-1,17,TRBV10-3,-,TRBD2,CAISVGTSGGKDNEQFF,TGTGCCATCAGTGTTGGCACTAGCGGGGGGAAGGACAATGAGCAGTTCTTC
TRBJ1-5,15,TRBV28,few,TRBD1,CASSLAGQGNQPQHF,TGTGCCAGCAGTTTAGCGGGACAGGGCAATCAGCCCCAGCATTTT
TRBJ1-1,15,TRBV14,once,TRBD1,CASSQPTGSDTEAFF,TGTGCCAGCAGCCAACCGACAGGGTCCGACACTGAAGCTTTCTTT
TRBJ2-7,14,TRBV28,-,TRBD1,CAGQQTGETYEQYF,TGTGCCGGCCAGCAGACAGGGGAAACCTACGAGCAGTACTTC
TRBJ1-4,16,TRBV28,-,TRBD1,CASSFPIGGYNEKLFF,TGTGCCAGCAGTTTTCCAATAGGGGGCTATAATGAAAAACTGTTTTTT
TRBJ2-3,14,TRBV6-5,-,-,CASSYDRRTDTQYF,TGTGCCAGCAGTTACGACAGGCGCACAGATACGCAGTATTTT
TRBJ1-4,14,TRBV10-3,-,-,CAISESTGNEKLFF,TGTGCCATCAGTGAGTCGACGGGGAATGAAAAACTGTTTTTT
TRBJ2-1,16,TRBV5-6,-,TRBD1,CASSLLGTGDSNEQFF,TGTGCCAGCAGCTTGTTGGGGACAGGGGACTCCAATGAGCAGTTCTTC
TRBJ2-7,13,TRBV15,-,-,CATSRNRGREQYF,TGTGCCACCAGCAGAAACAGAGGGCGCGAGCAGTACTTC
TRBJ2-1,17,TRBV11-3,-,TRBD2,CASSLAGGASGIDEQFF,TGTGCCAGCAGCTTAGCCGGAGGAGCTAGCGGGATTGATGAGCAGTTCTTC
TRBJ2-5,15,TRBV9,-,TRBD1,CASTYGTGDQETQYF,TGTGCCAGCACCTACGGGACAGGGGACCAAGAGACCCAGTACTTC
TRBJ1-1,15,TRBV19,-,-,CASSIVPGTNTEAFF,TGTGCCAGTAGTATAGTGCCAGGAACGAACACTGAAGCTTTCTTT
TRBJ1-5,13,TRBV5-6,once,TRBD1,CASSFTGGQPQHF,TGTGCCAGCAGCTTTACAGGGGGCCAGCCCCAGCATTTT
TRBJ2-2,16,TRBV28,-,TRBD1,CASSSGQGAGTGELFF,TGTGCCAGCAGTTCAGGACAGGGGGCAGGAACCGGGGAGCTGTTTTTT
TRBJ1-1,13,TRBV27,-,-,CASSFQGNTEAFF,TGTGCCAGCAGTTTCCAGGGGAACACTGAAGCTTTCTTT
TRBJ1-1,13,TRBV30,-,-,CAWMPGWETEAFF,TGTGCCTGGATGCCAGGGTGGGAAACTGAAGCTTTCTTT
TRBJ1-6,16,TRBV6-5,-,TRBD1,CASSYLGTGLDSPLHF,TGTGCCAGCAGTTACTTGGGGACAGGGTTGGATTCACCCCTCCACTTT
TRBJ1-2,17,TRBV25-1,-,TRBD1,CASSGVRGTGSPYGYTF,TGTGCCAGCAGTGGGGTTCGAGGGACAGGGAGCCCCTATGGCTACACCTTC
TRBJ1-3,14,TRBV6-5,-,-,CASRAGDAGNTIYF,TGTGCCAGCAGGGCAGGGGACGCTGGAAACACCATATATTTT
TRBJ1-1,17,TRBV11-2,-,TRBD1,CASSSRDRGSSNTEAFF,TGTGCCAGCAGCTCCCGGGACAGGGGAAGTAGTAACACTGAAGCTTTCTTT
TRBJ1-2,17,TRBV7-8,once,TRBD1,CASSLATGTGNLYGYTF,TGTGCCAGCAGCTTAGCAACCGGGACAGGAAATCTCTATGGCTACACCTTC
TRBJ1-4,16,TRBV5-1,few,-,CASSFDTYLDSEKLFF,TGCGCCAGCAGCTTCGACACTTACTTGGACAGCGAAAAACTGTTTTTT
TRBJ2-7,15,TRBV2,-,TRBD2,CASSDSISSGSRQYF,TGTGCCAGCAGTGATTCTATATCTAGCGGGAGTCGGCAGTACTTC
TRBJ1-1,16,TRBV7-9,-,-,CASSPRGSRDVTEAFF,TGTGCCAGCAGCCCAAGGGGTAGTCGAGATGTTACTGAAGCTTTCTTT
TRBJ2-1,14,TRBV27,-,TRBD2,CASRELAEYNEQFF,TGTGCCAGCAGGGAACTAGCGGAATACAATGAGCAGTTCTTC
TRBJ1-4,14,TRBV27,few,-,CASSWRGGYEKLFF,TGTGCCAGCAGTTGGAGGGGAGGATACGAAAAACTGTTTTTT
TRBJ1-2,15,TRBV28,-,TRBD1,CASSLPGTGAYGYTF,TGTGCCAGCAGTTTACCCGGGACAGGGGCCTATGGCTACACCTTC
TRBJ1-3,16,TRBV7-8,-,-,CASSLYGNGQINTIYF,TGTGCCAGCAGCTTATACGGGAATGGACAGATAAACACCATATATTTT